The rows below give T cell receptor beta chains drawn from one sample of a study of T-cell reconstitution after alpha-beta-depleted transplantation in children. TCRdb re-analysed the PCR reads in MiXCR, keeping a single row per CDR3 protein. The sample consists of approximately 490,000 distinct CDR3 sequences, roughly a tenth of them appearing once. Sequencing was performed on PBMCs, taken before TCRalphabeta/CD19-depleted stem cell transplant. The receptors originated from a child aged 2-15 years with inherited bone marrow failure, due to receive a stem cell transplant. The CDR3 runs from the conserved cysteine through the conserved F or W.

v_gene,j_gene,CDR3aa
TRBV20-1,TRBJ2-3,CSASGTGSSGPLGSDTQYF
TRBV4-2,TRBJ2-1,CASSQASGEQFF
TRBV4-3,TRBJ2-1,CASSQASALTYNEQFF
TRBV12-3/TRBV12-4,TRBJ2-7,CASRVGGLVGYEQYF
TRBV20-1,TRBJ2-1,CSAPPDGAGGQSYNEQFF
TRBV9,TRBJ2-4,CASASGLAKNIQYF
TRBV5-1,TRBJ1-1,CASSNGLSTEAFF
TRBV11-2,TRBJ1-2,CASSLGATGPTF
TRBV30,TRBJ2-1,CARKPLAGYNEQFF
TRBV27,TRBJ2-5,CASSPRGIRETQYF
TRBV14,TRBJ2-5,CASSQALGLAGGETQYF
TRBV5-1,TRBJ2-7,CASSGGDSLNEQYF
TRBV24-1,TRBJ2-1,CATSDLVAGGYNEQFF
TRBV2,TRBJ2-1,CASSEFSVSSYNEQFF
TRBV20-1,TRBJ1-2,CSAIKIANYGYTF
TRBV12-3/TRBV12-4,TRBJ1-3,CASRDSPGNTIYF
TRBV20-1,TRBJ2-1,CSAPRVVAGENEQFF
TRBV25-1,TRBJ2-1,CASSEQRGRAGNNEQFF
TRBV20-1,TRBJ1-1,CSAWDRKTFF
TRBV4-3,TRBJ2-1,CASSQGRGGHNEQFF
TRBV7-2,TRBJ2-5,CASSLIGGETQYF